This TCR beta chain was captured by sequencing in a study of T cell responses to AZD1222 COVID-19 vaccine. TCRdb's copy holds only in-frame clones and misses some; the assay was immunoSEQ multiplex PCR. Of around 160,000 clones listed, about 91% are singletons. The CDR3 has 13 residues. CDR1 and CDR2 (germline): MNHEY, SVGEGT. Trimming pared 2 bases from V and 4 bases from J, leaving 9 bases between. The genes are TRBV6-2 or TRBV6-3 and TRBJ2-7; D is perhaps TRBD1 (5 bases). This sequence was found in an adult who received the AZD1222 COVID-19 vaccine. The sequencing here drew on peripheral blood, taken 28 days after the second AZD1222 dose. Here the CDR3 reads CASSYGREYEQYF. The CDR3 nucleotides read TGTGCCAGCAGTTACGGCAGGGAATACGAGCAGTACTTC.